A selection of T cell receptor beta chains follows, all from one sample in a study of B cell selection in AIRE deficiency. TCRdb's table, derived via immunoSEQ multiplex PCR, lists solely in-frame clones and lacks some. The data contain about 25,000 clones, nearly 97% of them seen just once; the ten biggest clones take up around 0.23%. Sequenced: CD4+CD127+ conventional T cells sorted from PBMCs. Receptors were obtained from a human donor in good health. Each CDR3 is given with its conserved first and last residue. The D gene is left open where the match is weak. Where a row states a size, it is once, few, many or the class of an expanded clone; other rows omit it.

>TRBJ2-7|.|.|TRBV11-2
CASSSPAASYEQYF
TGTGCCAGCAGCTCCCCGGCTGCGTCCTACGAGCAGTACTTC
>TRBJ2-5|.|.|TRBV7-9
CASSSDTGRETQYF
TGTGCCAGCAGCTCCGACACCGGAAGAGAGACCCAGTACTTC
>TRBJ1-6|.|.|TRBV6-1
CASSPGGDYNSPLHF
TGTGCCAGCAGTCCGGGGGGGGACTATAATTCACCCCTCCACTTT
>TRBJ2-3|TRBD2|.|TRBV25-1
CASSEYKLAGGQDTQYF
TGTGCCAGCAGTGAATATAAACTAGCGGGAGGCCAGGATACGCAGTATTTT
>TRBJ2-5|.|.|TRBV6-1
CASIPGGQRETQYF
TGTGCCAGCATTCCGGGGGGCCAAAGGGAGACCCAGTACTTC
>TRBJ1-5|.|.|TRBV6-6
CASSYRDNQPQHF
TGTGCCAGCAGTTACAGGGATAATCAGCCCCAGCATTTT
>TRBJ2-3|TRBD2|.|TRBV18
CASSLWTSGEDTQYF
TGTGCCAGCTCACTTTGGACTAGCGGGGAGGATACGCAGTATTTT
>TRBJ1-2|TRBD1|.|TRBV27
CASSLLAGTGEGYTF
TGTGCCAGCAGTTTATTGGCCGGGACAGGGGAAGGCTACACCTTC
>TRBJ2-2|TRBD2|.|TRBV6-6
CASSLLAGGNTGELFF
TGTGCCAGCAGTTTACTAGCGGGGGGGAACACCGGGGAGCTGTTTTTT
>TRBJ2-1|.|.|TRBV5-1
CASSPGAGDEQFF
TGCGCCAGCAGCCCAGGGGCAGGCGATGAGCAGTTCTTC
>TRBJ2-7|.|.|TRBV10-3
CAIRGQPSYEQYF
TGTGCCATCAGAGGACAGCCCTCCTACGAGCAGTACTTC
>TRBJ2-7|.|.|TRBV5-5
CASSLLSGAVGEQYF
TGTGCCAGCAGCTTGTTGTCAGGGGCTGTCGGCGAGCAGTACTTC
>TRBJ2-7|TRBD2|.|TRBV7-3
CASSNRTSGRVF
TGTGCCAGCAGCAACCGGACTAGCGGGAGGGTTTTC
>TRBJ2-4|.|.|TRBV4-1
CASSIQAVGAKNIQYF
TGCGCCAGCAGCATCCAGGCTGTGGGTGCCAAAAACATTCAGTACTTC
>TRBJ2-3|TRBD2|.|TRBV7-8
CASSLAGYSGRVQLPDTQYF
TGTGCCAGCAGCTTAGCCGGATATAGCGGGAGGGTCCAATTGCCAGATACGCAGTATTTT
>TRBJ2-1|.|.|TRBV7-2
CASISAYEQFF
TGTGCCAGCATCTCCGCCTATGAGCAGTTCTTC
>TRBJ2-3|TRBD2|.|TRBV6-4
CASSREGATDTQYF
TGTGCCAGCAGCCGGGAGGGAGCCACAGATACGCAGTATTTT
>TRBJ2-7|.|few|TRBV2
CASSPLATTYEQYF
TGTGCCAGCAGTCCGCTAGCCACAACCTACGAGCAGTACTTC
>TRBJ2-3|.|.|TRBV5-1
CASSGGSSTDTQYF
TGCGCCAGCAGCGGTGGGTCTAGCACAGATACGCAGTATTTT
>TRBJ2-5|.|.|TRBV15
CATSREGVRETQYF
TGTGCCACCAGCAGAGAAGGGGTAAGAGAGACCCAGTACTTC
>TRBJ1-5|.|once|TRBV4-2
CASSQDRRVSNQPQHF
TGTGCCAGCAGCCAAGATCGGCGGGTGAGCAATCAGCCCCAGCATTTT
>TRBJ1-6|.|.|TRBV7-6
CASSLVTGPGSPLHF
TGTGCCAGCAGCTTAGTGACGGGCCCGGGCTCACCCCTCCACTTT
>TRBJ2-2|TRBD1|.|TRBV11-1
CASSLGASVGQANTGELFF
TGTGCCAGCAGCTTAGGGGCTTCGGTAGGACAGGCGAACACCGGGGAGCTGTTTTTT
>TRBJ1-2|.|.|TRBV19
CASSIRGRLLNYGYTF
TGTGCCAGTAGTATTAGGGGCAGGCTTTTGAACTATGGCTACACCTTC
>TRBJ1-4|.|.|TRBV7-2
CASSLYKVPNEKLFF
TGTGCCAGCAGCTTATACAAGGTTCCTAATGAAAAACTGTTTTTT
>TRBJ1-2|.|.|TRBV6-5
CASKGPGGYTF
TGTGCCAGCAAAGGTCCGGGGGGCTACACCTTC
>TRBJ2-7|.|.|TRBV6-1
CASSERDFGSEDEQYF
TGTGCCAGCAGTGAACGAGACTTTGGAAGCGAGGACGAGCAGTACTTC
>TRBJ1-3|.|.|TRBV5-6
CAGDKSPAIYF
TGTGCCGGCGATAAATCTCCCGCCATATATTTT
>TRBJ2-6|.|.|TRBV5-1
CASSIDRANVLTF
TGCGCCAGCAGCATAGATAGGGCCAACGTCCTGACTTTC
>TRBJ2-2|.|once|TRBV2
CASSELGLNTGELFF
TGTGCCAGCAGTGAACTGGGGCTGAACACCGGGGAGCTGTTTTTT
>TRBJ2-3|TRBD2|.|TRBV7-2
CASSFYLAGGSGDTQYF
TGTGCCAGCAGCTTCTATCTAGCGGGGGGGAGCGGGGATACGCAGTATTTT
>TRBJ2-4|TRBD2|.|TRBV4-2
CASSQGRRTSGRSSTKNIQYF
TGTGCCAGCAGCCAAGGACGAAGGACTAGCGGGAGAAGTTCGACCAAAAACATTCAGTACTTC
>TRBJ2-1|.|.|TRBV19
CASSRERDEQFF
TGTGCCAGTAGTAGAGAACGGGATGAGCAGTTCTTC
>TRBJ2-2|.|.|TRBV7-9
CASSPGTLKGSGELFF
TGTGCCAGCAGCCCCGGGACCTTGAAAGGGTCCGGGGAGCTGTTTTTT
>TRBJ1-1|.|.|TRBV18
CASSPPVEGEAFF
TGTGCCAGCTCACCACCGGTCGAGGGGGAAGCTTTCTTT
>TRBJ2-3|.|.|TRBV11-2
CASSLLGARDTQYF
TGTGCCAGCAGCTTACTGGGGGCTAGAGATACGCAGTATTTT
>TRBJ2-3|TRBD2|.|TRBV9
CASSVAGGSGGTDTQYF
TGTGCCAGCAGCGTAGCCGGGGGGTCGGGCGGAACAGATACGCAGTATTTT
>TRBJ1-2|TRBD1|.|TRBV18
CASSPSGTGATYGYTF
TGTGCCAGCTCACCATCCGGGACAGGGGCTACCTATGGCTACACCTTC
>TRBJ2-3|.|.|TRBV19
CASSIGRTVWMNKDTQYF
TGTGCCAGTAGTATAGGGAGAACGGTGTGGATGAACAAAGATACGCAGTATTTT
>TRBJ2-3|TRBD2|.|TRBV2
CASSEAGGLTDTQYF
TGTGCCAGCAGTGAGGCGGGGGGGCTCACAGATACGCAGTATTTT
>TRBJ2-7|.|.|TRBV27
CASSSPGGGKSYEQYF
TGTGCCAGCAGTTCCCCGGGAGGGGGCAAAAGCTACGAGCAGTACTTC
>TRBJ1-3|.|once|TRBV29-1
CSVVTDPSGNTIYF
TGCAGCGTTGTTACAGACCCCTCTGGAAACACCATATATTTT
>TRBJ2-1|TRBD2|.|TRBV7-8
CASAGVNEQFF
TGTGCCAGCGCGGGGGTAAATGAGCAGTTCTTC
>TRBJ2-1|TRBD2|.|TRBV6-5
CASSYRGGPHEQFF
TGTGCCAGCAGTTATCGGGGAGGGCCCCATGAGCAGTTCTTC
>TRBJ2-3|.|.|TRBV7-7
CASSPPGATRDTQYF
TGTGCCAGCAGCCCCCCGGGGGCTACTAGGGATACGCAGTATTTT
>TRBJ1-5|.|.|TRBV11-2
CASSLEGQPQHF
TGTGCCAGCAGCTTAGAGGGGCAGCCCCAGCATTTT
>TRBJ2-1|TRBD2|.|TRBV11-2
CASSFAGTSKGEQFF
TGTGCCAGCAGCTTCGCCGGGACTAGCAAGGGTGAGCAGTTCTTC
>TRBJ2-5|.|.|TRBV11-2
CASSSNRGETQYF
TGTGCCAGCAGCTCCAACCGTGGGGAGACCCAGTACTTC